This T cell receptor (beta chain) was obtained from a study of blood T cell repertoires in COVID-19. Study context: The cDNA or gDNA used as material had been derived from T cells, B-cell-depleted T cells, or PBMCs.

TCRdb's copy holds only in-frame clones and misses some; the assay was immunoSEQ multiplex PCR. Of about 26,000 clones in the sample, under 90% were seen once. This CDR3 is built from 11 residues. V lost 6 bases, J lost 8 bases, and 8 bases lay in between. From germline, CDR1 is MDHEN and CDR2 SYDVKM. The sample comprised peripheral blood. J is TRBJ2-1 and V is TRBV28; D not resolved. The origin of this receptor is a human donor in a cohort sampled during active COVID-19. The CDR3 loop is CASRSVDEQFF. CDR3 DNA: TGTGCCAGCAGGAGCGTTGATGAGCAGTTCTTC.